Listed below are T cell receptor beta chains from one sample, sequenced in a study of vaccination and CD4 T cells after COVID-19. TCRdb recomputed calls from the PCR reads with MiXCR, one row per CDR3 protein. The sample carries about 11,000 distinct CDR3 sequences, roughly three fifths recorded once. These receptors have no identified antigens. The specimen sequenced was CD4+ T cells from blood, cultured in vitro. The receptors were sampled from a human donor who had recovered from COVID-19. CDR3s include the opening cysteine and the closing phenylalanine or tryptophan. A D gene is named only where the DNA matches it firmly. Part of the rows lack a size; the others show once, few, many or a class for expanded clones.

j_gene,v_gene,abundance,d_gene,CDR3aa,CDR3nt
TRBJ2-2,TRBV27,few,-,CASSLSLAAGELFF,TGTGCCAGCAGTTTGTCGCTAGCCGCCGGGGAGCTGTTTTTT
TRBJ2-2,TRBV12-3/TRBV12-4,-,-,CASNPQSYTGELFF,TGTGCCAGCAACCCCCAGTCATACACCGGGGAGCTGTTTTTT
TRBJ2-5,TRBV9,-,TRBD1,CASSARQGAQETQYF,TGTGCCAGCAGCGCCAGACAGGGGGCGCAGGAGACCCAGTACTTC
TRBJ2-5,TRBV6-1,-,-,CASEILDRPLGETQYF,TGTGCCAGTGAAATCTTAGACAGGCCTCTTGGGGAGACCCAGTACTTC
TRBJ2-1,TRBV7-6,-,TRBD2,CASSSKRGGEFF,TGTGCCAGCAGCTCTAAGCGGGGGGGCGAGTTCTTC
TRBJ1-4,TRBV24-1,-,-,CATSETTTNEKLFF,TGTGCCACCAGTGAAACTACAACTAATGAAAAACTGTTTTTT
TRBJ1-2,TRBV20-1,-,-,CSARDPGVYGYTF,TGCAGTGCTAGAGACCCAGGGGTCTATGGCTACACCTTC
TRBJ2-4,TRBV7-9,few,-,CASSLPWGARGKNIQYF,TGTGCCAGCAGCCTCCCCTGGGGGGCCAGAGGCAAAAACATTCAGTACTTC
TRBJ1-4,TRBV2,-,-,CASRPQTREKLFF,TGTGCCAGCAGACCTCAAACAAGGGAAAAACTGTTTTTT
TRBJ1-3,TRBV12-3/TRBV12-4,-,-,CASILRTAASGNTIYF,TGTGCCAGCATCTTAAGGACAGCCGCCTCTGGAAACACCATATATTTT
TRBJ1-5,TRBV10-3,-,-,CAISRSNQPQHF,TGTGCCATCAGCCGGAGCAATCAGCCCCAGCATTTT